Included here is one T cell receptor beta chain sequence, with context. Its antigen is unknown. This sample was included in a study of siplizumab effects on memory and regulatory T cells. Study-wide points: Naive T cells looked more diverse than memory cells, and they looked like major contributors to the alloresponse.

Produced via immunoSEQ multiplex PCR; TCRdb's table is partial and in-frame only. The table includes 50,000 to 70,000 clones, roughly 96% detected once. Germline V gene sequence: CDR1 MNHEY, CDR2 SMNVEV (reference sequence). V gave up 8 bases and J gave up 4 bases; unmatched junction bases: 2. The CDR3 sequence is 13 residues long. The source of this sequence is a human donor in good health. The sequenced sample was naive CD8+ T cells sorted from blood. The chain uses TRBV27 and TRBJ2-2; 9 nucleotides match TRBD1. As DNA, the CDR3 is TGTGCCAGCCGGGGACAGGGCACCGGGGAGCTGTTTTTT. Amino acids: CASRGQGTGELFF.